This T cell receptor (beta chain) was found in a study of identical twins. TCRdb re-analysed the 5' RACE reads in MiXCR, keeping a single row per CDR3 protein. Here the sample spans 500,000 or so distinct CDR3 sequences, approximately 22% being singletons. This CDR3 spans 12 amino acids. Germline-derived CDR1 and CDR2 are MGHDK and SYGVNS. Trimming cost V 9 bases and J 3 bases; bases outside gene matches: 5. This clonotype was seen only a few times. The sample was also reused in another study, on T cells expressing NK-cell markers. That work contributes: Repertoires of TCR beta were obtained from T cells sorted as CD3+CD56+NKG2C+, CD3+CD56+NKG2C- and CD3+CD56-NKG2C+.

Sequenced sample: CD4+ T cells sorted from blood. This receptor was obtained from a young woman in good health. The chain joins TRBV25-1 to TRBJ2-7, with 7 bases matching TRBD1. The CDR3 bases are TGTGCCAGTGGGACAGAATACTACGAGCAGTACTTC. As protein: CASGTEYYEQYF.